These 7 T cell receptor beta chains were all obtained from the same sample, sequenced in a study of cytomegalovirus exposure and HLA in healthy donors. The PCR made use of 60 Vbeta and 13 Jbeta primers. The method was immunoSEQ multiplex PCR; TCRdb's version includes in-frame clones alone and lacks a portion of them. This table has some 80,000 clones, around 77% appearing once. What was sequenced was PBMCs. Receptors were obtained from a man aged 50 to 60 in good health and CMV-seronegative.

The rearrangement links TRBV4-2 to TRBJ2-7; D possibly corresponds to TRBD2 (7 bases). Trimming pared 4 bases from V and 2 bases from J, leaving 18 bases between. Germline V gene sequence: CDR1 LGHNA, CDR2 YNFKEQ. The CDR3 is made up of 16 amino acids. CDR3 in amino acids: CASSLGGGGGPYEQYF. The CDR3 region has the DNA TGTGCCAGCAGCCTGGGGGGGGGCGGGGGACCCTACGAGCAGTACTTC.

The rearrangement joins TRBV2 to TRBJ2-5; TRBD1 aligns across 9 bases. In germline, CDR1 is SNHLY, CDR2 FYNNEI. V dropped 5 bases and J dropped 3; count of bases not matched to a gene: 4. The CDR3 spans 14 residues. Here the CDR3 DNA reads TGTGCCAGCAGTCCCCGGGACAGGGAAGAGACCCAGTACTTC. Translation gives CASSPRDREETQYF.

The V and J genes are TRBV27 and TRBJ2-2; 7 bases fit TRBD2. Germline loops: CDR1 MNHEY, CDR2 SMNVEV (reference sequence). The CDR3 spans 14 residues. The ends lost 3 bases at V and 3 bases at J; junction bases unmatched: 1. The CDR3 is CASSLGRDTGELFF. In DNA form, the CDR3 reads TGTGCCAGCAGTTTGGGGAGGGACACCGGGGAGCTGTTTTTT.

This chain joins TRBV4-1 and TRBJ1-1; 7 nucleotides line up with TRBD1. The CDR3 consists of 14 residues. V lost 3 bases and J lost 0; bases outside the gene matches: 1. CDR1 and CDR2 (germline): MGHRA, YSYEKL. CDR3 protein: CASSQTGLNTEAFF. The CDR3 DNA follows: TGCGCCAGCAGCCAGACAGGGCTGAACACTGAAGCTTTCTTT.

This rearrangement joins TRBV6-4 to TRBJ2-2, with 11 bases lining up with TRBD1. Germline assignment: CDR1 MRHNA and CDR2 SNTAGT. CDR3 length: 15 amino acids. The V and J ends lost 2 bases and 4 bases, in that order; junction bases with no gene match: 0. CDR3 residues: CASSDGTGGTGELFF. The DNA for the CDR3 is TGTGCCAGCAGTGACGGGACAGGGGGCACCGGGGAGCTGTTTTTT.

The CDR3 sequence: CAISSVGQNNQPQHF. The DNA for the CDR3 is TGTGCCATCAGTTCCGTCGGACAGAATAATCAGCCCCAGCATTTT. The chain combines TRBV10-3 with TRBJ1-5; TRBD1 is a possible D gene (6 bases). The germline V gene has CDR1 ENHRY and CDR2 SYGVKD. CDR3 length: 15 residues. V was trimmed by 5 bases and J by 4 bases, leaving 15 bases between them.

The V gene is TRBV10-3, the J gene TRBJ1-6; TRBD1 matches at 8 bases. The CDR3 has 16 residues. V trimming: 5 bases; J trimming: 4 bases; junction bases outside the gene matches: 7. Germline assignment: CDR1 ENHRY and CDR2 SYGVKD. CDR3 residues: CAISIDRGGYNSPLHF. CDR3 bases: TGTGCCATCAGTATCGACAGGGGAGGTTATAATTCACCCCTCCACTTT.